This TCR beta chain was sequenced for a study of shared clonotypes between healthy human individuals. The CDR3 totals 14 residues. The germline CDR1 and CDR2 sequences are LNHDA and SQIVND (reference sequence). Trimming shortened V by 5 bases and J by 3 bases, and 13 bases separated the two germline ends. TCRdb's table, derived via immunoSEQ multiplex PCR, lists solely in-frame clones and lacks some. This sample has 2 million to 3 million clones; more than 85% occur once, and the top ten carry 0.36%. Sequenced: naive CD4+ T cells from PBMCs. Subset: CD45RA+ positively selected. This TCR came from a man aged 18 to 30 in good health. Some clones in this sample may be carry-over from other donors' samples. This chain links TRBV19 with TRBJ1-2, with D hard to call. The CDR3 loop is CASSYTRLDYGYTF. CDR3 DNA: TGTGCCAGTAGTTACACCCGGTTGGACTATGGCTACACCTTC.